Listed below are T cell receptor beta chains from one sample, sequenced in a study of OX40 agonist ivuxolimab in advanced cancers. Profiling relied on immunoSEQ multiplex PCR, and the TCRdb table lists in-frame clones only, not all of them. The sample consists of 35,000 to 40,000 clones, less than 85% of them appearing once. The source material was CD4+ or CD8+ T cells sorted from blood, sampled in a trial of the OX40 agonist ivuxolimab. Every receptor here comes from an adult with an advanced solid tumor such as melanoma, head and neck, liver or kidney cancer. Both conserved end residues are part of each CDR3. Each record gives: CDR3 length, D gene, J gene, V gene, clone size, CDR3 protein, CDR3 DNA. A D gene is named only where the DNA matches it firmly. Rows give clone size only sometimes, using once, few, many, or a class for an expanded clone.

>13|NA|TRBJ2-1|TRBV6-4|NA
CATAGTSDNEQFF
TGTGCCACAGCCGGGACTTCGGACAATGAGCAGTTCTTC
>15|NA|TRBJ2-7|TRBV6-1|medium-sized
CASSIGRGPSYEQYF
TGTGCCAGCAGCATTGGGCGGGGGCCCTCTTACGAGCAGTACTTC
>13|TRBD1|TRBJ2-4|TRBV10-1|NA
CASSARQGTIQYF
TGCGCCAGCAGTGCGAGACAGGGGACTATTCAGTACTTC
>15|TRBD2|TRBJ2-5|TRBV5-5|NA
CASSWSGGAEETQYF
TGTGCCAGCAGCTGGAGCGGGGGCGCCGAAGAGACCCAGTACTTC
>11|NA|TRBJ2-1|TRBV13|NA
CASSHNNEQFF
TGTGCCAGCAGCCATAACAATGAGCAGTTCTTC
>14|NA|TRBJ1-2|TRBV28|NA
CASSLLDRNYGYTF
TGTGCCAGCAGTTTACTAGACCGTAACTATGGCTACACCTTC
>14|TRBD1|TRBJ1-2|TRBV5-1|medium-sized
CASSFLQGFDGYTF
TGCGCCAGCAGCTTCCTACAGGGGTTTGATGGCTACACCTTC
>13|NA|TRBJ2-1|TRBV5-6|NA
CASSLGLSGRQFF
TGTGCCAGCAGCTTGGGTCTGTCCGGGAGGCAGTTCTTC
>14|NA|TRBJ1-2|TRBV13|NA
CASSSTPGEPGYTF
TGTGCCAGCAGCTCGACGCCGGGGGAACCAGGCTACACCTTC
>14|NA|TRBJ2-6|TRBV25-1|NA
CASSQTGGANVLTF
TGTGCCAGCAGTCAAACTGGTGGGGCCAACGTCCTGACTTTC
>18|TRBD1|TRBJ2-7|TRBV28|few
CASSFSGTGVRPSYEQYF
TGTGCCAGCAGTTTCTCCGGGACAGGGGTTCGACCCAGCTACGAGCAGTACTTC
>15|TRBD2|TRBJ2-5|TRBV27|NA
CASSRSGRPQETQYF
TGTGCCAGCAGTAGGAGCGGGAGGCCCCAAGAGACCCAGTACTTC
>14|NA|TRBJ1-5|TRBV12-5|NA
CASGSRTTIQAQHF
TGTGCTAGTGGTTCTCGGACCACCATCCAGGCCCAGCATTTT
>14|NA|TRBJ2-3|TRBV5-1|NA
CASSFGGVTDTQYF
TGCGCCAGCAGCTTTGGCGGGGTCACAGATACGCAGTATTTT
>15|NA|TRBJ1-1|TRBV28|NA
CASSPTGQPNTEAFF
TGTGCCAGCAGTCCTACGGGACAACCGAACACTGAAGCTTTCTTT
>13|TRBD2|TRBJ2-7|TRBV28|NA
CASSKRDAYEQYF
TGTGCCAGCAGCAAGCGGGACGCCTACGAGCAGTACTTC
>16|NA|TRBJ2-1|TRBV7-8|NA
CASSLETAYTHNEQFF
TGTGCCAGCAGCTTAGAAACCGCCTATACCCACAATGAGCAGTTCTTC
>14|NA|TRBJ1-3|TRBV2|NA
CASSERSPGNTIYF
TGTGCCAGCAGTGAACGCAGTCCTGGAAACACCATATATTTT
>15|NA|TRBJ2-7|TRBV7-9|NA
CASSTSGTSSYEQYF
TGTGCCAGCAGCACCTCCGGGACTTCAAGCTACGAGCAGTACTTC
>15|NA|TRBJ2-1|TRBV27|NA
CASSLSVGGHNEQFF
TGTGCCAGCAGTTTATCGGTGGGAGGCCACAATGAGCAGTTCTTC
>14|NA|TRBJ2-1|TRBV6-1|once
CASRNLDSHNEQFF
TGTGCCAGCAGGAACCTGGACTCCCACAATGAGCAGTTCTTC
>15|NA|TRBJ1-1|TRBV27|once
CASSSSSGGNTEAFF
TGTGCCAGCAGTTCCTCCTCGGGGGGAAACACTGAAGCTTTCTTT
>16|TRBD2|TRBJ2-1|TRBV7-8|NA
CASSVTNAWTRSEQFF
TGTGCCAGCAGCGTAACAAACGCTTGGACTAGGTCCGAGCAGTTCTTC
>16|TRBD2|TRBJ2-5|TRBV5-6|NA
CASSFPSGGPQETQYF
TGTGCCAGCAGCTTTCCCAGCGGGGGACCACAAGAGACCCAGTACTTC
>13|NA|TRBJ2-2|TRBV7-6|NA
CASSLTNTGELFF
TGTGCCAGCAGCTTAACGAACACCGGGGAGCTGTTTTTT
>13|NA|TRBJ2-3|TRBV27|NA
CASSPSEEDTQYF
TGTGCCAGCAGCCCCTCGGAGGAAGATACGCAGTATTTT
>14|NA|TRBJ2-7|TRBV4-1|NA
CASSQDGQYYEQYF
TGCGCCAGCAGCCAAGATGGTCAGTACTACGAGCAGTACTTC
>15|TRBD2|TRBJ2-4|TRBV13|NA
CASSLREGRPNIQYF
TGTGCCAGCAGTCTGAGGGAGGGCCGACCAAACATTCAGTACTTC
>15|TRBD2|TRBJ2-1|TRBV6-5|NA
CASSASWGGIDEQFF
TGTGCCAGCAGTGCTAGCTGGGGAGGGATCGATGAGCAGTTCTTC
>15|TRBD1|TRBJ2-3|TRBV27|NA
CASSSPGQGEDTQYF
TGTGCCAGCAGTTCTCCGGGACAGGGGGAAGATACGCAGTATTTT
>14|TRBD2|TRBJ2-1|TRBV6-1|NA
CASSKTGGYNEQFF
TGTGCCAGCAGTAAAACGGGAGGTTACAATGAGCAGTTCTTC
>13|NA|TRBJ1-4|TRBV5-8|NA
CASGSNRNEKLFF
TGTGCCAGCGGGTCTAACCGGAATGAAAAACTGTTTTTT
>13|NA|TRBJ2-3|TRBV29-1|few
CSVGGGPSDTQYF
TGCAGCGTGGGGGGGGGCCCCTCTGATACGCAGTATTTT
>15|NA|TRBJ2-7|TRBV7-9|NA
CASSPTGRSSYEQYF
TGTGCCAGCAGCCCCACAGGGAGGAGCTCCTACGAGCAGTACTTC
>12|NA|TRBJ1-2|TRBV5-1|NA
CASSLGGYGYTF
TGCGCCAGCAGCTTGGGGGGTTATGGCTACACCTTC
>13|NA|TRBJ2-7|TRBV10-3|NA
CAISEGVAYEQYF
TGTGCCATCAGTGAAGGGGTCGCCTACGAGCAGTACTTC
>17|NA|TRBJ2-3|TRBV7-2|NA
CASSLRVVGPESDTQYF
TGTGCCAGCAGCTTAAGGGTAGTTGGTCCGGAGTCAGATACGCAGTATTTT
>13|NA|TRBJ1-1|TRBV28|once
CASIEGVYTEAFF
TGTGCCAGCATAGAGGGAGTATACACTGAAGCTTTCTTT
>14|NA|TRBJ2-1|TRBV4-1|once
CASSQDVASIEQFF
TGCGCCAGCAGCCAAGATGTAGCTAGCATCGAGCAGTTCTTC
>13|NA|TRBJ2-1|TRBV28|NA
CASSPQGFNEQFF
TGTGCCAGCAGTCCCCAGGGTTTCAATGAGCAGTTCTTC
>15|TRBD1|TRBJ1-2|TRBV27|NA
CASKVGTGASYGYTF
TGTGCCAGCAAAGTTGGGACAGGGGCCTCCTATGGCTACACCTTC
>15|TRBD1|TRBJ2-1|TRBV6-4|NA
CASTGTANSYNEQFF
TGTGCCAGTACCGGGACAGCTAACTCCTACAATGAGCAGTTCTTC
>14|TRBD2|TRBJ2-7|TRBV19|NA
CASREGTSSYEQYF
TGTGCCTCCAGAGAGGGGACTAGCTCCTACGAGCAGTACTTC
>15|TRBD2|TRBJ2-3|TRBV11-2|NA
CASRTGTTLTGTQYF
TGTGCCAGCAGAACCGGGACTACACTCACGGGTACGCAGTATTTT
>16|TRBD2|TRBJ2-3|TRBV7-2|NA
CASSHSGAGWGDTQYF
TGTGCCAGCAGCCATAGCGGGGCCGGTTGGGGAGATACGCAGTATTTT
>15|NA|TRBJ2-3|TRBV19|NA
CASSIAGSRADTQYF
TGTGCCAGTAGTATAGCGGGGTCAAGGGCAGATACGCAGTATTTT
>15|NA|TRBJ2-3|TRBV27|NA
CASSLLPASTDTQYF
TGTGCCAGCAGTTTACTACCTGCTAGCACAGATACGCAGTATTTT
>15|TRBD1|TRBJ1-5|TRBV19|NA
CASSLDRGRHQPQHF
TGTGCCAGTAGCCTGGACAGGGGGCGTCATCAGCCCCAGCATTTT
>14|TRBD1|TRBJ2-7|TRBV28|NA
CASSGTGVMNEQYF
TGTGCCAGCAGTGGGACAGGGGTAATGAACGAGCAGTACTTC
>16|NA|TRBJ1-3|TRBV11-3|NA
CASSPRQTYSGNTIYF
TGTGCCAGCAGCCCGCGACAGACCTACTCTGGAAACACCATATATTTT
>11|NA|TRBJ2-1|TRBV29-1|NA
CSIGRGHEQFF
TGCAGCATCGGTCGGGGGCATGAGCAGTTCTTC